This T cell receptor (beta chain) originates from a study of T cell repertoires in cytomegalovirus infection (dated by TCRdb to about 2019). About the study as a whole: Peptide stimulations targeted recently identified HLA-C-restricted CMV epitopes, whose presentation resists viral immunomodulation, together with well-studied HLA-B-restricted epitopes. The HLA type of each donor mattered for the analysis, because public TCR beta signatures pointed to carriage of CMV infection along with the matching HLA type.

Comment on this clonotype: This clone's antigen is unknown. Nothing much larger sits one base from this clone, and base qualities are not available.

The sequencer listed for this sample is Illumina HiSeq 1500. Using fastp at Q25 and MiXCR, TCRdb reprocessed the public reads and kept productive beta chains. Each entry merges the rows of one CDR3 protein and shows their most common DNA and genes. The table for this sample lists around 430,000 distinct CDR3 sequences; under 45% of them were counted only once. In total, the top ten clones hold about two fifths of the sample. Interpreted using the paper, the treatment or condition label stands for: in vitro stimulation with specific CMV peptide epitopes to enrich CMV-specific T cells. The paper as a whole reports these results and caveats: The ex vivo response was dominated by HLA-C-restricted CMV-specific TCR beta clonotypes, which also provided the single most frequent clonotype in two of eight donors. Carriers of CMV infection plus the relevant HLA type were discriminated by the cumulative frequency of public TCR beta family members in the study cohort and in an independent roughly 370-donor cohort.

From a lookup of the germline V gene (reference sequence), CDR1 and CDR2 are SEHNR and FQNEAQ. For this chain, trimming is 8 bases at the V end and 6 bases at the J end, and the number of junction bases without a gene match is 10. The CDR3, cysteine through phenylalanine, is 13 amino acids long. The only DNA kept is the CDR3, 39 bases in frame from the first base. The chain employs TRBV7-9 and TRBJ2-7, and 7 junctional nucleotides match TRBD2. The receptor was derived from a human donor in good health (CMV status not recorded). Some clones in this sample may be carry-over from other donors' samples. Material: cultured PBMCs, obtained from culture after CMV antigen stimulation. The CDR3 is CASQLRETSEQYF. The DNA sequence is as follows: TGTGCCAGCCAATTGCGGGAGACGAGCGAGCAGTACTTC.